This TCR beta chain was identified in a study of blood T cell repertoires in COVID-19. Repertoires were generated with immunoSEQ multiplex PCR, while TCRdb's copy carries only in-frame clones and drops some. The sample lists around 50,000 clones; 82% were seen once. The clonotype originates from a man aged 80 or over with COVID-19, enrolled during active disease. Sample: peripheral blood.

The CDR3 reads CASSRGGRAANEQFF. The CDR3, as DNA: TGTGCCAGCAGCCGGGGCGGGAGGGCCGCGAATGAGCAGTTCTTC. The gene calls are TRBV6-5 and TRBJ2-1; 9 bases line up with TRBD2. The V segment lost 6 bases and the J segment 7 bases; nucleotides outside the gene matches: 10. Germline V gives CDR1 MNHEY, CDR2 SVGAGI. The CDR3 has 15 residues.